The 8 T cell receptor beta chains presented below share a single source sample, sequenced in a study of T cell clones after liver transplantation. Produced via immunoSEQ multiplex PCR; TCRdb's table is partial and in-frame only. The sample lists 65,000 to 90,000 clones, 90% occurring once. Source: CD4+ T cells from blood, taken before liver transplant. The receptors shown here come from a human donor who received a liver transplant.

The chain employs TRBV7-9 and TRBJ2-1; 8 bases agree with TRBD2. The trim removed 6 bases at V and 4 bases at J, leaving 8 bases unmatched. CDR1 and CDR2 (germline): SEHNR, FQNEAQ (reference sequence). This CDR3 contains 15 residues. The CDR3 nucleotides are TGTGCCAGCAGAATCGGGGCTAGCGGGTACAATGAGCAGTTCTTC. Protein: CASRIGASGYNEQFF. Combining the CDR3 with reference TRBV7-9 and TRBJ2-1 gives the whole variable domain DTGVSQNPRHKITKRGQNVTFRCDPISEHNRLYWYRQTLGQGPEFLTYFQNEAQLEKSRLLSDRFSAERPKGSFSTLEIQRTEQGDSAMYLCASRIGASGYNEQFFGPGTRLTVL.

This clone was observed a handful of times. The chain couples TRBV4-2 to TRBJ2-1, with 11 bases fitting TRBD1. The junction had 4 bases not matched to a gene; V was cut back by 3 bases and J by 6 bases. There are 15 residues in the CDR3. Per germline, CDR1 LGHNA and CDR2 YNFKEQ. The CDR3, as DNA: TGTGCCAGCAGCCACCCCGGGACAGGGGGCAATGAGCAGTTCTTC. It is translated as CASSHPGTGGNEQFF.

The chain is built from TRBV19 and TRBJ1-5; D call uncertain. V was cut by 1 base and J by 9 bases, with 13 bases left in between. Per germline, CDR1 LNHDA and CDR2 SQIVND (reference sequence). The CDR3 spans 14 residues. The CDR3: CASSIATGGRPQHF. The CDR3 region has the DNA TGTGCCAGTAGTATAGCGACGGGAGGACGGCCCCAGCATTTT.

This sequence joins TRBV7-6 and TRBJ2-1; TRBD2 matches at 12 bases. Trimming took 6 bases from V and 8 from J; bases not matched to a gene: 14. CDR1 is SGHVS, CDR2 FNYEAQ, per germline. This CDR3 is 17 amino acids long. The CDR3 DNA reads TGTGCCAGCAGGCCGAGACTAGCGGGAGAGTGGTCCGATGAGCAGTTCTTC. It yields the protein CASRPRLAGEWSDEQFF.

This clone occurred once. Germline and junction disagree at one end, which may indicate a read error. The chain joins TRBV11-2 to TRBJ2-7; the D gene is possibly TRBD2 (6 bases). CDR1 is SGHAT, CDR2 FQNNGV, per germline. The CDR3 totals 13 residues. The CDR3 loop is CASSLDRHTAGNF. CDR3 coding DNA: TGTGCCAGCAGCTTAGATCGGCATACGGCGGGAAACTTC.

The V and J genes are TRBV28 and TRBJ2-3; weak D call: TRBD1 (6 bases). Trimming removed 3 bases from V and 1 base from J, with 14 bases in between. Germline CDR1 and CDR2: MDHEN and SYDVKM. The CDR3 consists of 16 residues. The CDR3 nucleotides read TGTGCCAGCAGTTTTTCACCAGGGGTAGGCACAGATACGCAGTATTTT. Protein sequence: CASSFSPGVGTDTQYF.

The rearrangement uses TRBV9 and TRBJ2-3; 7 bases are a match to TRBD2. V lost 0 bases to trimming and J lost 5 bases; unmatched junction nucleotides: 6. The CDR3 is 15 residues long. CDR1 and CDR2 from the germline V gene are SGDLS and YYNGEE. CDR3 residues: CASSVVGEGGDTQYF. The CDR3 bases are TGTGCCAGCAGCGTAGTGGGGGAGGGTGGAGATACGCAGTATTTT.

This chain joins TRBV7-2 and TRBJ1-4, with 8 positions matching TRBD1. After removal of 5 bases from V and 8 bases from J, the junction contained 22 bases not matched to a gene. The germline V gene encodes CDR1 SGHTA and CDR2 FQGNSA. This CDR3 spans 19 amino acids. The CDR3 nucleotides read TGTGCCAGCAGCCCATCTCCCCCTTGGACAGGGTTCGAAGACGAAAAACTGTTTTTT. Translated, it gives CASSPSPPWTGFEDEKLFF.